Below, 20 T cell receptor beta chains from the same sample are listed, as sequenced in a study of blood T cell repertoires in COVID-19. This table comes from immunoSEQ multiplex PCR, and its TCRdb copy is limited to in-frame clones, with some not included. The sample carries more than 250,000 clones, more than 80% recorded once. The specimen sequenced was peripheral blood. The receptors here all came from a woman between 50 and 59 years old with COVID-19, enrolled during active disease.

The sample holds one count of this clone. CDR3 nucleotides: TGTGCCAGCAGCTTCACGGGGCGGGACGTCCGGGAGCCCCAGCATTTT. It is translated as CASSFTGRDVREPQHF. This rearrangement joins TRBV7-9 to TRBJ1-5; tentatively, D is TRBD1 (5 bases). Germline-derived CDR1 and CDR2 are SEHNR and FQNEAQ (reference sequence). This CDR3 region has 16 residues. V lost 3 bases and J 8 bases, leaving 20 bases between the germline ends.

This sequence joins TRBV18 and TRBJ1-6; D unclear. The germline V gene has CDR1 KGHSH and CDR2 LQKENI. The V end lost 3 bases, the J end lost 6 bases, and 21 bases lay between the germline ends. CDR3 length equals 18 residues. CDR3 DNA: TGTGCCAGCTCACCGCAGTACGGGCCTGCGAGGGCTAATTCACCCCTCCACTTT. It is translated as CASSPQYGPARANSPLHF.

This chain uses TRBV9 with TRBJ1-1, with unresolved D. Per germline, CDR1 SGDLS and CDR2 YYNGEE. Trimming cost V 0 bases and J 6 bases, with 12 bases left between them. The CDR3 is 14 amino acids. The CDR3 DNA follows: TGTGCCAGCAGCGTAGATGGAGGGTGGGCTGAAGCTTTCTTT. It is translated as CASSVDGGWAEAFF.

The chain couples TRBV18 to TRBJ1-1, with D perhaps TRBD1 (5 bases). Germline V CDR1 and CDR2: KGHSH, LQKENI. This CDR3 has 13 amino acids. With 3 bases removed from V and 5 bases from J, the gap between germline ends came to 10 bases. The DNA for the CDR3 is TGTGCCAGCTCACCGAATGGGGGGACTGAAGCTTTCTTT. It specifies CASSPNGGTEAFF.

The CDR3 sequence is CASSPPGLREGETQYF. The CDR3 bases are TGTGCCAGCTCACCTCCGGGACTACGAGAGGGGGAGACCCAGTACTTC. The chain combines TRBV18 with TRBJ2-5, with 7 bases lining up with TRBD2. This CDR3 has 16 residues. Losses at the gene ends were 3 bases for V and 5 bases for J; bases not matched to a gene: 12. From germline, CDR1 is KGHSH and CDR2 LQKENI. The complete variable domain, with remaining parts taken from reference TRBV18 and TRBJ2-5, reads NAGVMQNPRHLVRRRGQEARLRCSPMKGHSHVYWYRQLPEEGLKFMVYLQKENIIDESGMPKERFSAEFPKEGPSILRIQQVVRGDSAAYFCASSPPGLREGETQYFGPGTRLLVL.

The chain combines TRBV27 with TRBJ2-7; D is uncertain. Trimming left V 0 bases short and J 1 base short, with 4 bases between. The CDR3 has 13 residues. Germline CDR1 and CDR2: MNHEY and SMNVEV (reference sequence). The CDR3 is CASSLSTSYEQYF. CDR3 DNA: TGTGCCAGCAGTTTATCCACTTCCTACGAGCAGTACTTC.

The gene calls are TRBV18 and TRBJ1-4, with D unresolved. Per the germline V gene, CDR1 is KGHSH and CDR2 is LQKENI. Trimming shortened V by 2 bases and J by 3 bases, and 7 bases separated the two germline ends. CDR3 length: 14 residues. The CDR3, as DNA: TGTGCCAGCTCACCAGAGATCCCTAATGAAAAACTGTTTTTT. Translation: CASSPEIPNEKLFF.

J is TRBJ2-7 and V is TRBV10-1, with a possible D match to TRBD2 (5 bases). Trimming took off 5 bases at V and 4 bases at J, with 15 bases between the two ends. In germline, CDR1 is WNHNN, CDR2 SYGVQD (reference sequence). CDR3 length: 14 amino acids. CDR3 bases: TGCGCCAGCAGTAAGGACGGAGGATCATACGAGCAGTACTTC. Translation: CASSKDGGSYEQYF.

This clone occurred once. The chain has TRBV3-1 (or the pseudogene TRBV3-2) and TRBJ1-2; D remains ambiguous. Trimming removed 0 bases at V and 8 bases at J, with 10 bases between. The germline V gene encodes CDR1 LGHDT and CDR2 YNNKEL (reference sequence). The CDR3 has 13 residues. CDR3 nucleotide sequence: TGTGCCAGCAGCCAAGAGACAAACCGCGGCTACACCTTC. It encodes CASSQETNRGYTF.

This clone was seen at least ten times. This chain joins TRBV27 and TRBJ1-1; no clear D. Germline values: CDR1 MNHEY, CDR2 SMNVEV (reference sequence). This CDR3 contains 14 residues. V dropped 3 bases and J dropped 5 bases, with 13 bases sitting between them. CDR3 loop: CASSFEDNLTEAFF. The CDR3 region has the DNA TGTGCCAGCAGTTTTGAGGATAACTTGACTGAAGCTTTCTTT.

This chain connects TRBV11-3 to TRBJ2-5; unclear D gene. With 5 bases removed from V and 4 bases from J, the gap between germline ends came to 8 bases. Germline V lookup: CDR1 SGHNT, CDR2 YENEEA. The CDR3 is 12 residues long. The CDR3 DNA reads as TGTGCCAGCAGCCGAGAAAGAGAGACCCAGTACTTC. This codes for CASSRERETQYF.

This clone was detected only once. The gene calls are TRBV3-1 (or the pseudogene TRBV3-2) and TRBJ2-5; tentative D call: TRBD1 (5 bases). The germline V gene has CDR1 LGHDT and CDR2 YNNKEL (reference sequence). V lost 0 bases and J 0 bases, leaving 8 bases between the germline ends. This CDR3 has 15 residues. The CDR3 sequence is CASSQDRAYQETQYF. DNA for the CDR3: TGTGCCAGCAGCCAAGACAGGGCGTACCAAGAGACCCAGTACTTC.

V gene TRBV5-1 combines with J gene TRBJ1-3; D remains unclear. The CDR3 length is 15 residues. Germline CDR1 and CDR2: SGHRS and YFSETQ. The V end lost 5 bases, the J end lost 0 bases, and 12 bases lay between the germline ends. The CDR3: CASRLETGSGNTIYF. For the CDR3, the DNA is TGCGCCAGCAGACTCGAGACGGGCTCTGGAAACACCATATATTTT.

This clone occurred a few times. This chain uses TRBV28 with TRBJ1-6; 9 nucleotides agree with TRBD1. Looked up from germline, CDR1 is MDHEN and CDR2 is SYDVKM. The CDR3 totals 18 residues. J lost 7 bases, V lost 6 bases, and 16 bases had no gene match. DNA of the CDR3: TGTGCCAGCAGCCGGGACAGGGTCCTATTACCCGGCAATTCACCCCTCCACTTT. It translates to CASSRDRVLLPGNSPLHF.

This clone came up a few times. This CDR3 reads CASTGQKNYGYTF. The CDR3 nucleotides read TGTGCCAGCACCGGACAGAAAAACTATGGCTACACCTTC. V and J are TRBV6-5 and TRBJ1-2; D possibly corresponds to TRBD1 (6 bases). The CDR3 extends over 13 amino acids. Trimming removed 7 bases at V and 2 bases at J, with 11 bases between. CDR1 MNHEY and CDR2 SVGAGI come from the germline V gene.

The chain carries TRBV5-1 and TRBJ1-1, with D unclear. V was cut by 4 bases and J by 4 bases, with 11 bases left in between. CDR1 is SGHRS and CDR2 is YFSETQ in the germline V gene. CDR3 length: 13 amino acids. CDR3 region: CASSTRWGTEAFF. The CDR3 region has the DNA TGCGCCAGCAGCACTAGGTGGGGCACTGAAGCTTTCTTT.

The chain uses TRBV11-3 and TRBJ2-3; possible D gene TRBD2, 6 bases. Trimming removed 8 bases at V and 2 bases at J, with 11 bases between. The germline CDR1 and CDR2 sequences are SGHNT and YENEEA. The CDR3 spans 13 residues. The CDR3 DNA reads TGTGCCAGCGGGGAGCGGGCCACAGATACGCAGTATTTT. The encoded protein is CASGERATDTQYF. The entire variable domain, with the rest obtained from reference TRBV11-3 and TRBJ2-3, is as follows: EAGVVQSPRYKIIEKKQPVAFWCNPISGHNTLYWYLQNLGQGPELLIRYENEEAVDDSQLPKDRFSAERLKGVDSTLKIQPAELGDSAVYLCASGERATDTQYFGPGTRLTVL.

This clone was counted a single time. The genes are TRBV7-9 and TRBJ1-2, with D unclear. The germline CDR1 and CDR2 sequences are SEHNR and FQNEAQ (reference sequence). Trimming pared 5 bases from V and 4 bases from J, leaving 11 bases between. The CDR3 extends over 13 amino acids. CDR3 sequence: CASSPGGSYGYTF. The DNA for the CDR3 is TGTGCCAGCAGCCCCGGAGGCTCCTATGGCTACACCTTC.

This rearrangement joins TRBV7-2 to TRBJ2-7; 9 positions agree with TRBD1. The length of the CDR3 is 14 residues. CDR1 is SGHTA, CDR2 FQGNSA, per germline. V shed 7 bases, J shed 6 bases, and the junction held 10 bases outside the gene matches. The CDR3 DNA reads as TGTGCCAGCAAGGTCGGACAGGGGTCAATCGAGCAGTACTTC. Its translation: CASKVGQGSIEQYF. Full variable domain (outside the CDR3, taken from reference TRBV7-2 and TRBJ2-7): GAGVSQSPSNKVTEKGKDVELRCDPISGHTALYWYRQSLGQGLEFLIYFQGNSAPDKSGLPSDRFSAERTGGSVSTLTIQRTQQEDSAVYLCASKVGQGSIEQYFGPGTRLTVT.

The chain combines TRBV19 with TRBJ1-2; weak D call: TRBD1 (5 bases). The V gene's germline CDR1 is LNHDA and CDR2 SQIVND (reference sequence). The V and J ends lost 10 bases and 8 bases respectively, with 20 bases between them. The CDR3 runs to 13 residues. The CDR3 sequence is CATQMGGSEGYTF. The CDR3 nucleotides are TGTGCCACCCAAATGGGGGGGTCTGAAGGCTACACCTTC.